This T cell receptor beta chain was observed in a study of T-cell reconstitution after alpha-beta-depleted transplantation in children. Regarding the study as a whole: Roughly two months post-transplant, alpha-beta T cells reportedly originated from several hundred graft clones that had expanded. Certain patients had high TCRbeta diversity at day 60, and it came from recipient T cells and thymic progenitors that survived. One year post-transplant, T-cell counts and diversity were largely derived from T cells produced anew.

CDR1 MGHDK and CDR2 SYGVNS come from the germline V gene. With 2 bases removed from V and 5 bases from J, the gap between germline ends came to 9 bases. The CDR3 length is 13 residues. Unique molecular identifiers were used in preparing the TCRbeta library. Via MiXCR, TCRdb re-called the PCR reads, giving one row per CDR3 protein. The sample shows about 900,000 distinct CDR3 sequences, under 30% of them seen only once. This clonotype was picked up a small number of times. Its target is not known. The chain carries TRBV25-1 and TRBJ1-1; a possible D gene is TRBD1 (5 bases). The starting material was PBMCs, mostly from graft donor cells, obtained 360 days after TCRalphabeta/CD19-depleted stem cell transplant. The source of this sequence is a boy younger than two who had a stem cell transplant for SCID, so the T cells may come from the graft donor. The CDR3 DNA sequence: TGTGCCAGCAGTGAAAGGGGAAGTACTGAAGCTTTCTTT. Translated, it gives CASSERGSTEAFF.